This T cell receptor beta chain was observed in a study of cytomegalovirus exposure and HLA in healthy donors. Use of 60 Vbeta and 13 Jbeta primers characterized the PCR. Measured with immunoSEQ multiplex PCR; TCRdb has only the in-frame clones, and not every one. The profile covers 100,000 to 150,000 clones, with about 84% appearing a single time and 3.5% to 4% taken by the ten largest. The CDR3 totals 15 residues. V gave up 0 bases and J gave up 4 bases, with 12 bases separating them. Per germline, CDR1 MNHEY and CDR2 SVGAGI. This receptor was obtained from a man younger than 35 in good health and CMV-seropositive. V usage is TRBV6-5 and J usage is TRBJ1-1, with D possibly being TRBD1 (5 bases). Specimen: PBMCs. The DNA for the CDR3 is TGTGCCAGCAGTTACTCAGGCAGGGAGGGCACTGAAGCTTTCTTT. Translated: CASSYSGREGTEAFF.